This record concerns one T cell receptor beta chain sequence. Its antigen is not yet known. The germline gene is not matched at one end of the junction; a read error may be the cause. Vitiligo was considered stable when no change in lesions had been observed over the previous 6 months. To qualify as stable, patients additionally needed to show no confetti depigmentation, which is a clinical sign of active vitiligo. Patients who had been treated within the previous three months were excluded. PBMCs were isolated from heparinized blood by Ficoll density gradient centrifugation and then flash-frozen. The sample comes from a study of resident and recirculating memory T cells in vitiligo (dated by TCRdb to between 2018 and 2020). General notes on the study: For TCR beta sequencing, epidermis was obtained by shave biopsy from two lesional and two nonlesional sites, and PBMCs were also collected, from each of a few stable vitiligo patients. Without cell sorting, samples were homogenized immediately before genomic DNA was extracted using the Qiagen DNeasy Blood & Tissue Kit. The human TCR beta sequencing tested whether specific clones in lesional vitiligo skin differed from clones in nonlesional skin and blood.

TCR beta chains were amplified from genomic DNA with the immunoSEQ hsTCRB kit. TCR beta libraries were sequenced on an Illumina MiSeq instrument by the immunoSEQ service. The authors' analysis ran thus. The immunoSEQ Analyzer was used to analyze the repertoire data. TCRdb obtained this table from immuneACCESS and retained in-frame rearrangements with V and J assigned. These tables miss some clones; where compared with another copy, unresolved V genes account for less than half of the shortfall, and the remainder is unexplained. That table supplies the V and J calls and clone size; D and trimming were determined from the DNA. This sample lists 72,000 or so clones; about 92% were detected once. The ten largest clones add up to more than 4.5% of the sample. The paper as a whole reports these results and caveats: Overlap and correlation analysis found no significant repertoire overlap between any two biopsies, even biopsies from the same patient, apart from each lesion compared with itself. Future mechanistic studies are needed so that the relative contributions of the lesion-infiltrating T cell clones and of human Trm versus Tcm pools can be evaluated. TCR sequences were not shared across biopsy sites or across patients, which suggests that different T cell clones infiltrate different lesions, a pattern described as private specificity. No unique dominant TCR clone was detected, and variation in clonality was observed among vitiligo lesions.

The CDR3 holds 15 amino acids from the cysteine to the phenylalanine. Only the CDR3 DNA is retained, 45 bases long and in frame from the first base. The germline V gene (reference sequence) supplies CDR1 SGHKS and CDR2 YYEKEE. The clonotype was recovered from a male donor with vitiligo. This receptor chain uses TRBV5-5 and TRBJ1-2; the D gene is not confidently resolved. The material sequenced was blood. The CDR3 sequence is CASSLEPTTGYDYTF. DNA sequence: TGTGCCAGCAGCTTGGAACCGACAACGGGGTATGACTACACCTTC.